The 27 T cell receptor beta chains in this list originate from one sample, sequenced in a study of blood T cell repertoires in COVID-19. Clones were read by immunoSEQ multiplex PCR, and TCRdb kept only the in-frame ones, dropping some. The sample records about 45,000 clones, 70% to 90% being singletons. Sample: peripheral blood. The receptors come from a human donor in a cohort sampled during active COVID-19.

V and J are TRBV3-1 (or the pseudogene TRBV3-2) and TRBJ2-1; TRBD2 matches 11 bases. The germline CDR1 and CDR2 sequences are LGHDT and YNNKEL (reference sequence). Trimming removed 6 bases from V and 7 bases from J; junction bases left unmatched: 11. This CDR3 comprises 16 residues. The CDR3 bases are TGTGCCAGCAGTCGAGCTAGCGGGGGGCTTGAAAATGAGCAGTTCTTC. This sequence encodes CASSRASGGLENEQFF.

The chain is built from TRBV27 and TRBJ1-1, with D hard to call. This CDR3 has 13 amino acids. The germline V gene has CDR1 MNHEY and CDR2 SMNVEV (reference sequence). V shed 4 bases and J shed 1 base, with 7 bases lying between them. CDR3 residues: CASSSQENTEAFF. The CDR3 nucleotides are TGTGCCAGCAGTTCCCAGGAGAACACTGAAGCTTTCTTT.

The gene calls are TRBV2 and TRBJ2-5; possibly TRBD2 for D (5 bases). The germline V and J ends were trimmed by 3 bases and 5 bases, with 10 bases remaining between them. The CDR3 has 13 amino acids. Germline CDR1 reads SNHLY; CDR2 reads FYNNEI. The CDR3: CASSDGEGETQYF. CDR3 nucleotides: TGTGCCAGCAGTGACGGGGAAGGGGAGACCCAGTACTTC.

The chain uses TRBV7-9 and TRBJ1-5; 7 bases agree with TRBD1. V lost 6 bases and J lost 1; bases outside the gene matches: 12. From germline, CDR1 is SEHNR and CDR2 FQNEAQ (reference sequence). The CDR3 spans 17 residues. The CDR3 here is CASRFFWPGQSNQPQHF. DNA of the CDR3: TGTGCCAGCAGATTCTTTTGGCCGGGACAGAGCAATCAGCCCCAGCATTTT.

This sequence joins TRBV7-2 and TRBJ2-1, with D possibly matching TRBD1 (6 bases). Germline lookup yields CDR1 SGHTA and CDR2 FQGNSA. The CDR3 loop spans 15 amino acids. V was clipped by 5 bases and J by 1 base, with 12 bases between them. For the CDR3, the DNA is TGTGCCAGCAGCAAGACCAGGGGATCCTACAATGAGCAGTTCTTC. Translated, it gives CASSKTRGSYNEQFF.

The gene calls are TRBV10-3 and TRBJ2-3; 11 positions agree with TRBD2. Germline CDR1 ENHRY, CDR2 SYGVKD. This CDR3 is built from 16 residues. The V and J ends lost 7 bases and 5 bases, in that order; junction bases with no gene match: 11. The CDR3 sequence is CAIKGTSGGQQDTQYF. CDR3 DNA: TGTGCCATCAAGGGTACTAGCGGGGGTCAGCAAGATACGCAGTATTTT.

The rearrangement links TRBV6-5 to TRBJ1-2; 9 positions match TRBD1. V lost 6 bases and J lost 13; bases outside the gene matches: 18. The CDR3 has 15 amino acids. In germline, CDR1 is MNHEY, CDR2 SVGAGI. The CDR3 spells CASRAYAGTGTSVTF. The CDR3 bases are TGTGCCAGCAGGGCGTACGCGGGGACAGGGACATCTGTCACCTTC.

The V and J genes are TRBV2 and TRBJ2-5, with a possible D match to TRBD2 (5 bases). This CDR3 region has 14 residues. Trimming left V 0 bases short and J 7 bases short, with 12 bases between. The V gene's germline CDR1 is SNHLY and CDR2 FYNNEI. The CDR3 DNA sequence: TGTGCCAGCAGTGAAGCGATGGGAGCGAGGACCCAGTACTTC. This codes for CASSEAMGARTQYF.

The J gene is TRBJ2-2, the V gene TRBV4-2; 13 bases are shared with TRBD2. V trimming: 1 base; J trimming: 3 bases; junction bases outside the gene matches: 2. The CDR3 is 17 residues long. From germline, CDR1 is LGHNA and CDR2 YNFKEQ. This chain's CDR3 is CASSQGGLAGDTGELFF. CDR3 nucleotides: TGTGCCAGCAGCCAAGGCGGACTAGCGGGGGACACCGGGGAGCTGTTTTTT.

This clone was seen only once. CDR3 sequence: CATSDNGVDWTGEGEKLFF. The CDR3 bases are TGTGCCACCAGCGATAACGGGGTAGATTGGACAGGGGAGGGTGAAAAACTGTTTTTT. The chain couples TRBV24-1 to TRBJ1-4; TRBD1 agrees at 9 bases. Germline V CDR1 and CDR2: KGHDR, SFDVKD. V shed 7 bases and J 7 bases; nucleotides not matched to a gene: 21. The CDR3 extends over 19 amino acids.

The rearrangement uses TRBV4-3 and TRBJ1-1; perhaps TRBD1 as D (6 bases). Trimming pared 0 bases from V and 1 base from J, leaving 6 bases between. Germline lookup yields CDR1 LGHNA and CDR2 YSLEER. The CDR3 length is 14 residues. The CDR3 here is CASSQDRGNTEAFF. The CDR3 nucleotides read TGCGCCAGCAGCCAAGACAGGGGGAACACTGAAGCTTTCTTT.

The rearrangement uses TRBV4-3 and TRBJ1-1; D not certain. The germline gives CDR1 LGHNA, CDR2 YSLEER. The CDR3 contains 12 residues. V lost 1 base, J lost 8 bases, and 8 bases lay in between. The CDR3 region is CASSQGTFEAFF. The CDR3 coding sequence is TGCGCCAGCAGCCAAGGCACATTCGAAGCTTTCTTT.

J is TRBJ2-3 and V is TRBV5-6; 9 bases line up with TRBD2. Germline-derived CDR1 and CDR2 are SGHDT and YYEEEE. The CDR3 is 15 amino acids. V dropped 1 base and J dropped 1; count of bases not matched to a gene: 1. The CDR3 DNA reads TGTGCCAGCAGCTTGTCTAGCGGGGGCACAGATACGCAGTATTTT. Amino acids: CASSLSSGGTDTQYF.

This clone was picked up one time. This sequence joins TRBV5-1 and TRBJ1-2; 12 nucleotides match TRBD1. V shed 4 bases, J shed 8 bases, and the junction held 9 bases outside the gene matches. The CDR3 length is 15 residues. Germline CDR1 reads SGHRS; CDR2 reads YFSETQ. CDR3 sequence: CASSGTRDRGHGYTF. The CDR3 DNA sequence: TGCGCCAGCAGCGGTACCCGGGACAGGGGGCACGGCTACACCTTC.

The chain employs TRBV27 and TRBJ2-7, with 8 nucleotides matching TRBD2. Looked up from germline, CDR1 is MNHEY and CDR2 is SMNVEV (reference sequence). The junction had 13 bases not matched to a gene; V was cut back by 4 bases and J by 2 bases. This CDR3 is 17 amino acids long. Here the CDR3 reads CASSYTLGSGGTYEQYF. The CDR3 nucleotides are TGTGCCAGCAGTTATACCCTCGGGAGCGGGGGTACCTACGAGCAGTACTTC.

CDR3 region: CASSFVTGSPGELFF. In nucleotides, the CDR3 is TGCGCCAGCAGCTTCGTTACAGGGTCCCCCGGGGAGCTGTTTTTT. The chain is built from TRBV5-1 and TRBJ2-2; D may be TRBD1 (6 bases). The length of the CDR3 is 15 residues. Trimming took 2 bases from V and 6 from J, leaving 14 bases between them. Germline lookup yields CDR1 SGHRS and CDR2 YFSETQ.

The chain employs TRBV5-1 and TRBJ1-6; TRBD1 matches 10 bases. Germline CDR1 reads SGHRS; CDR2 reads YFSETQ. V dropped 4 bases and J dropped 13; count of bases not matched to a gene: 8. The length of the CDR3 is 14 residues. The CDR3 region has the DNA TGCGCCAGCAGCCATGACAGGGGGCGCAGGCCCCTCCACTTT. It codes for CASSHDRGRRPLHF.

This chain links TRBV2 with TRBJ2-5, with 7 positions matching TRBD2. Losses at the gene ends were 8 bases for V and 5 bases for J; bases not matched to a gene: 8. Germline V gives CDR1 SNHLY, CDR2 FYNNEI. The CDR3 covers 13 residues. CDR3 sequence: CASVRGSGETQYF. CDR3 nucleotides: TGTGCCAGCGTGAGGGGTAGCGGGGAGACCCAGTACTTC.

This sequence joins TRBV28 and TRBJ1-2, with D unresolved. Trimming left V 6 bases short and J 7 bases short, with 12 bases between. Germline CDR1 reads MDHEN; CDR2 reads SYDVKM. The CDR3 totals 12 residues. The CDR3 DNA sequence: TGTGCCAGCAGAACCGGACTCCTTGGCTACACCTTC. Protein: CASRTGLLGYTF.

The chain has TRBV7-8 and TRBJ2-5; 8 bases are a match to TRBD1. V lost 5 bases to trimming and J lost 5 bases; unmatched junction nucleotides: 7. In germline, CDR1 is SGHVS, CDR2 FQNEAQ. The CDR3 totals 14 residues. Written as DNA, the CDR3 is TGTGCCAGCAGCACAGGACAGGGAATCGAGACCCAGTACTTC. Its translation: CASSTGQGIETQYF.

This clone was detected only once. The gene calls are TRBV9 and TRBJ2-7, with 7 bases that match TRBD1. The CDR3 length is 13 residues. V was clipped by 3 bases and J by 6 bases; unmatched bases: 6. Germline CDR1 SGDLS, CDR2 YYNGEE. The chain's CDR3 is CASSDKTGSEQYF. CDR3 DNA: TGTGCCAGCAGCGACAAGACAGGGTCCGAGCAGTACTTC.

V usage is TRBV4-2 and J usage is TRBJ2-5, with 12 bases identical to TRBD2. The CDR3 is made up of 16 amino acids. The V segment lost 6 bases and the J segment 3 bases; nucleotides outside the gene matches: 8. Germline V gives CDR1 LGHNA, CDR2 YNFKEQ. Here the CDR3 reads CASSAKSSGGEETQYF. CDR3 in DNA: TGTGCCAGCAGTGCGAAGTCTAGCGGGGGGGAAGAGACCCAGTACTTC.

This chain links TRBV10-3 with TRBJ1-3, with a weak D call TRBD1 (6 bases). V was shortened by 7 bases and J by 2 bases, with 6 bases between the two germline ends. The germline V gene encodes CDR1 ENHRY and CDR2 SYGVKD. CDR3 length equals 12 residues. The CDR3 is CAITGAGNTIYF. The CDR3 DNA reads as TGTGCCATCACAGGGGCTGGAAACACCATATATTTT.

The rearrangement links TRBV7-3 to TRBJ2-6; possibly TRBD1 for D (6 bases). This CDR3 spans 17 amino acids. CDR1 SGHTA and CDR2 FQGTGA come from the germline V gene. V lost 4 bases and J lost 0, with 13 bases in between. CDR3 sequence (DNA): TGTGCCAGCAGCTCCGGGACACGGTTCTCTGGGGCCAACGTCCTGACTTTC. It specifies CASSSGTRFSGANVLTF.

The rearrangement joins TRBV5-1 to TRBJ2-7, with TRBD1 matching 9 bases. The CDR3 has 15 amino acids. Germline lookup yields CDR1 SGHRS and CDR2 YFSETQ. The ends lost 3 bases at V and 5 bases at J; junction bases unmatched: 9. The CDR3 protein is CASSSRDRVPDEQYF. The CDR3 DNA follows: TGCGCCAGCAGCTCCCGGGACAGGGTTCCGGACGAGCAGTACTTC.

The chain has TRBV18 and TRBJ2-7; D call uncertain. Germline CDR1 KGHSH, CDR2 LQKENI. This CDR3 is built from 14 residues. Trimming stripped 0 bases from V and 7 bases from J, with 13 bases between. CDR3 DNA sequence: TGTGCCAGCTCACCACCTGATCGTGCGAGGGAGCAGTACTTC. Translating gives CASSPPDRAREQYF.

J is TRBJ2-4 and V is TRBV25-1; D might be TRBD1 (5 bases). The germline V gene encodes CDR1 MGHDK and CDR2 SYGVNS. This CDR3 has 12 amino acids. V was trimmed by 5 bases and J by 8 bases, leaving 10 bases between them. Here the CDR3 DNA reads TGTGCCAGCAGTCAGGGTACATACATTCAGTACTTC. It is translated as CASSQGTYIQYF.